The sequence of this T cell receptor (beta chain) was determined in a study of blood T cell repertoires in COVID-19. Study-wide background: The cDNA or gDNA used as material had been derived from T cells, B-cell-depleted T cells, or PBMCs.

Recovered status in Cohort 3 required two negative PCRs, clearance, or symptom resolution. There are 12 residues in the CDR3. As for this clone: At one end, the junction sequence differs from germline, possibly due to a read error. This specimen includes other DNA sequences encoding the same CDR3.

The data were produced by immunoSEQ multiplex PCR, yet TCRdb's version contains in-frame clones alone and is incomplete. The table has about 230,000 clones, 70% to 85% seen once. Sequencing was done on a sample of PBMCs or T cells enriched from blood (not recorded which). The rearrangement joins TRBV12-3 or TRBV12-4 to TRBJ1-2, with D maybe TRBD1 (5 bases). This TCR was recovered from a man aged 55 to 69 who had recovered from COVID-19. The CDR3 region is CASSPRDYGYTF. DNA for the CDR3: TGTGCCAGCAGTCCCCGGGACTACGGCTACACCTTC.